The following is a TCR beta chain sequence with its context. Its specificity is unknown. This entry is derived from a study of T-cell reconstitution after alpha-beta-depleted transplantation in children. General study points: Reported findings indicate that, about two months after transplant, alpha-beta T cells came from several hundred expanded clones, which were derived from non-depleted graft cells.

Unique molecular identifiers were incorporated when the TCRbeta library was constructed. TCRdb independently ran MiXCR on the PCR reads; one entry per CDR3 protein. The table shows hundreds of thousands of distinct CDR3 sequences, with about an eighth occurring only once. V lost 3 bases and J 5 bases, leaving 10 bases between the germline ends. CDR1 LNHDA and CDR2 SQIVND come from the germline V gene (reference sequence). This CDR3 spans 13 amino acids. The genes are TRBV19 and TRBJ2-5; D is perhaps TRBD2 (5 bases). This sequence originates from a male patient between 5 and 17 years old who had a stem cell transplant for acute myeloid leukemia, so the T cells may come from the graft donor. The sequences come from PBMCs, mostly from graft donor cells, collected 360 days after TCRalphabeta/CD19-depleted stem cell transplant. The CDR3 reads CASSIDSAETQYF. The CDR3 DNA is TGTGCCAGTAGTATTGATAGCGCGGAGACCCAGTACTTC.